The rows below give T cell receptor beta chains drawn from one sample of a study of shared clonotypes between healthy human individuals. Generated by immunoSEQ multiplex PCR, the TCRdb table keeps only in-frame clones and is missing some. This table has around 720,000 clones, approximately 73% appearing once. The specimen sequenced was memory CD4+ T cells sorted from blood. The receptors here all came from a woman aged 25-40 years in good health. The CDR3 runs from the conserved cysteine through the conserved F or W. Each record gives: clone size, V gene, J gene, D gene, CDR3 DNA, CDR3 protein. A D gene is named only where the DNA matches it firmly. Some rows mark clone size as missing; the rest say once, few, many or name a class of expanded clone.

size: once; V: TRBV5-4; J: TRBJ2-1; D: TRBD2; DNA: TGTGCCAGCAGCACCGGGACTAGCGGGATTGGTGTTGAGCAGTTCTTC; CDR3: CASSTGTSGIGVEQFF
size: NA; V: TRBV30; J: TRBJ2-1; D: TRBD1; DNA: TGTGCCTGGTCTCAGGACCCCGGGACAGGGTACAATGAGCAGTTCTTC; CDR3: CAWSQDPGTGYNEQFF
size: NA; V: TRBV14; J: TRBJ2-7; D: NA; DNA: TGTGCCAGCAGCCGTTTACAGGACATACACGAGCAGTACTTC; CDR3: CASSRLQDIHEQYF
size: NA; V: TRBV6-5; J: TRBJ1-1; D: NA; DNA: TGTGCCAGCAGTTACTCGATAACAGGCGGGGCTGAAGCTTTCTTT; CDR3: CASSYSITGGAEAFF
size: NA; V: TRBV28; J: TRBJ2-5; D: TRBD1; DNA: TGTGCCAGCAGTTTCTGGGACAGGAGTTTGACCCAGTACTTC; CDR3: CASSFWDRSLTQYF
size: NA; V: TRBV6-5; J: TRBJ1-3; D: NA; DNA: TGTGCCAGCAGTTACGACCGAAGCTCTGGAAACACCATATATTTT; CDR3: CASSYDRSSGNTIYF
size: NA; V: TRBV28; J: TRBJ2-7; D: NA; DNA: TGTGCCAGCAGCCCCGGACTGTTCTACGAGCAGTACTTC; CDR3: CASSPGLFYEQYF
size: NA; V: TRBV19; J: TRBJ2-7; D: TRBD2; DNA: TGTGCCAGTAGTATAGATCACCCTAAGGGGCGGGAGTCTTCCTACGAGCAGTACTTC; CDR3: CASSIDHPKGRESSYEQYF
size: NA; V: TRBV7-8; J: TRBJ1-5; D: NA; DNA: TGTGCCAGCAGCTCCCGGGGGAGGCCCAATCAGCCCCAGCATTTT; CDR3: CASSSRGRPNQPQHF
size: NA; V: TRBV29-1; J: TRBJ1-1; D: NA; DNA: TGCAGCGTTGACTTAGGTTACATGAACACTGAAGCTTTCTTT; CDR3: CSVDLGYMNTEAFF
size: NA; V: TRBV9; J: TRBJ2-1; D: TRBD2; DNA: TGTGCCAGCAGCGCCCAGGGACTAGCGGGAGGGGATGAGCAGTTCTTC; CDR3: CASSAQGLAGGDEQFF
size: NA; V: TRBV20-1; J: TRBJ2-7; D: NA; DNA: TGCAGTGCTAGCGGGGTAACCGAGCAGTACTTC; CDR3: CSASGVTEQYF
size: NA; V: TRBV27; J: TRBJ2-1; D: NA; DNA: TGTGCCAGCAGTTTGGGCTGGAGTTGGTCCTACAATGAGCAGTTCTTC; CDR3: CASSLGWSWSYNEQFF
size: NA; V: TRBV9; J: TRBJ2-1; D: TRBD2; DNA: TGTGCCAGCAGCGTAGCTGGCGGGGGCAATGAGCAGTTCTTC; CDR3: CASSVAGGGNEQFF
size: NA; V: TRBV7-9; J: TRBJ1-4; D: NA; DNA: TGTGCCAGCAGAAAATTGGTGTGGCAGAATAATGAAAAACTGTTTTTT; CDR3: CASRKLVWQNNEKLFF
size: NA; V: TRBV5-1; J: TRBJ1-2; D: NA; DNA: TGCGCCAGCAGCCCCCCGACCTCGGCACCGGGACGCGGCTACACCTTC; CDR3: CASSPPTSAPGRGYTF
size: few; V: TRBV25-1; J: TRBJ1-1; D: NA; DNA: TGTGCCAGCGGTGGGTTCGGGGGTCGGGGGGAAGCTTTCTTT; CDR3: CASGGFGGRGEAFF
size: once; V: TRBV6-5; J: TRBJ2-2; D: TRBD1; DNA: TGTGCCAGCAGCCGAAGACAGGGTAGCACCGGGGAGCTGTTTTTT; CDR3: CASSRRQGSTGELFF
size: once; V: TRBV19; J: TRBJ2-3; D: NA; DNA: TGTGCCAGTAGTCGGGACGGACGCCGCCGTAGCACAGATACGCAGTATTTT; CDR3: CASSRDGRRRSTDTQYF
size: NA; V: TRBV30; J: TRBJ2-7; D: TRBD2; DNA: TGTGCCTGGGAGGCTGTAGCGGGAGGCGAGCAGTACTTC; CDR3: CAWEAVAGGEQYF
size: few; V: TRBV19; J: TRBJ2-3; D: TRBD2; DNA: TGTGCCAGCCGACGGACTAGCGGTAACACAGATACGCAGTATTTT; CDR3: CASRRTSGNTDTQYF
size: NA; V: TRBV2; J: TRBJ1-1; D: TRBD1; DNA: TGTGCCACCACAACGGGACAGGGGGCTTGGACTGAAGCTTTCTTT; CDR3: CATTTGQGAWTEAFF
size: NA; V: TRBV5-8; J: TRBJ2-6; D: NA; DNA: TGTGCCAGCAGCTATAGGCTAGTCCACTCTGGGGCCAACGTCCTGACTTTC; CDR3: CASSYRLVHSGANVLTF
size: NA; V: TRBV6-5; J: TRBJ2-3; D: TRBD2; DNA: TGTGCCAGCAGGGTCGGGACTAGCGGCACAGATACGCAGTATTTT; CDR3: CASRVGTSGTDTQYF
size: NA; V: TRBV14; J: TRBJ2-7; D: NA; DNA: TGTGCCAGCAGCCAAACGTGGGAGCAGTACTTC; CDR3: CASSQTWEQYF
size: NA; V: TRBV6-6; J: TRBJ2-5; D: TRBD1; DNA: TGTGCCAGCAGTCCGGGACAGGGAGCAGAGACCCAGTACTTC; CDR3: CASSPGQGAETQYF
size: NA; V: TRBV7-9; J: TRBJ2-6; D: NA; DNA: TGTGCCAGCAGCGGGTTCGCTTCGAGGGCCAACGTCCTGACTTTC; CDR3: CASSGFASRANVLTF
size: NA; V: TRBV5-6; J: TRBJ2-3; D: NA; DNA: TGTGCCAGCAGCTCCGAGCGGAGAAGAGATACGCAGTATTTT; CDR3: CASSSERRRDTQYF
size: NA; V: TRBV28; J: TRBJ2-7; D: NA; DNA: TGTGCCAGCAGTTTAGCGGGCCCTCCCTACGAGCAGTACTTC; CDR3: CASSLAGPPYEQYF
size: once; V: TRBV11-2; J: TRBJ1-1; D: NA; DNA: TGTGCCAGCAGACTTCAGGGAGACACTGAAGCTTTCTTT; CDR3: CASRLQGDTEAFF
size: NA; V: TRBV6-1; J: TRBJ1-5; D: NA; DNA: TGTGCCAGCAGTGAAGCGGGCAGGGGTCAGCCCCAGCATTTT; CDR3: CASSEAGRGQPQHF
size: NA; V: TRBV4-1; J: TRBJ1-1; D: NA; DNA: TGCGCCAGCAGCCAAAGGGGCTTTTTCGCCACTGAAGCTTTCTTT; CDR3: CASSQRGFFATEAFF
size: NA; V: TRBV9; J: TRBJ2-1; D: NA; DNA: TGTGCCAGCAGCGTGCCGGGGATCAGGGGTGAGCAGTTCTTC; CDR3: CASSVPGIRGEQFF
size: NA; V: TRBV7-6; J: TRBJ1-3; D: TRBD1; DNA: TGTGCCAGCAGCCTACAGACAGGGGTTGGAAACACCATATATTTT; CDR3: CASSLQTGVGNTIYF
size: NA; V: TRBV15; J: TRBJ2-1; D: TRBD2; DNA: TGTGCCACCAGCAGAGCTCTAGCGGGGCGCAATGAGCAGTTCTTC; CDR3: CATSRALAGRNEQFF
size: NA; V: TRBV28; J: TRBJ2-1; D: NA; DNA: TGTGCCAGCAGTTTCGGGACTGAGAATGAGCAGTTCTTC; CDR3: CASSFGTENEQFF
size: NA; V: TRBV15; J: TRBJ2-7; D: TRBD2; DNA: TGTGCCACCAGCAGGGGACTAGCGGGAGGTCTTTACGAGCAGTACTTC; CDR3: CATSRGLAGGLYEQYF
size: NA; V: TRBV9; J: TRBJ2-6; D: NA; DNA: TGTGCCAGCAGCGTAGAGGATAGCGCATATTTCTCTGGGGCCAACGTCCTGACTTTC; CDR3: CASSVEDSAYFSGANVLTF
size: few; V: TRBV19; J: TRBJ2-3; D: TRBD2; DNA: TGTGCCAGTACGACTAGCGGGAGCCCTACGCAGTATTTT; CDR3: CASTTSGSPTQYF
size: NA; V: TRBV7-9; J: TRBJ1-2; D: NA; DNA: TGTGCCAGCAGCTTAGAGGCAGATCTCATCTCGGTCTACACCTTC; CDR3: CASSLEADLISVYTF
size: NA; V: TRBV28; J: TRBJ2-4; D: TRBD2; DNA: TGTGCCAGCAGCCTTCAGCGGGAGGCGGGCAAAAACATTCAGTACTTC; CDR3: CASSLQREAGKNIQYF
size: NA; V: TRBV9; J: TRBJ2-2; D: NA; DNA: TGTGCCAGCAGCTTATCCTTTACCGGGGAGCTGTTTTTT; CDR3: CASSLSFTGELFF
size: NA; V: TRBV7-9; J: TRBJ1-5; D: TRBD1; DNA: TGTGCCAGCAGTTTAGGGGACAGCGATAGCAATCAGCCCCAGCATTTT; CDR3: CASSLGDSDSNQPQHF
size: few; V: TRBV2; J: TRBJ2-1; D: NA; DNA: TGTGCCAGCCCTCCTTTGGACGGCTACAATGAGCAGTTCTTC; CDR3: CASPPLDGYNEQFF
size: NA; V: TRBV28; J: TRBJ2-6; D: TRBD1; DNA: TGTGCCAGCAGTTTGACAGGGCGGTCTGGGGCCAACGTCCTGACTTTC; CDR3: CASSLTGRSGANVLTF
size: NA; V: TRBV2; J: TRBJ2-7; D: NA; DNA: TGTGCCAGCAGTGGGGACGGGGCCCTCGGGCAGTACTTC; CDR3: CASSGDGALGQYF